This T cell receptor (beta chain) was identified during a study of cytomegalovirus exposure and HLA in healthy donors. Study observations and caveats: Some public TCRs appeared in many individuals, while most sequences were rare.

Points on this clone: Its antigen is unknown.

Only in-frame clones appear in the TCRdb table, and some are missing; sequencing was by immunoSEQ multiplex PCR. The sample includes approximately 160,000 clones, about 90% of them seen just once. The CDR3 is 17 amino acids. Looked up from germline, CDR1 is SGDLS and CDR2 is YYNGEE. V lost 3 bases, J lost 0 bases, and 16 bases lay in between. The gene calls are TRBV9 and TRBJ1-3; tentative D call: TRBD1 (5 bases). Source material: PBMCs. This sequence was found in a woman aged 30 to 39 in good health and CMV-seronegative. The CDR3 is CASSERGTESSGNTIYF. The CDR3, as DNA: TGTGCCAGCAGCGAAAGAGGGACGGAGAGCTCTGGAAACACCATATATTTT.